This T cell receptor (beta chain) was identified during a study of T cell repertoires in cytomegalovirus infection. Trimming removed 7 bases at V and 3 bases at J, with 9 bases between. From germline, CDR1 is MNHEY and CDR2 SVGAGI. The CDR3 loop spans 12 amino acids. TCRdb analysed the reads with MiXCR anew, one entry per CDR3 protein. This table holds under 800,000 distinct CDR3 sequences, 20% to 25% found once. The clonotype comes from a human donor in good health (CMV status not recorded). Some clones in this sample may be carry-over from other donors' samples. Sequenced sample: CD8+ T cells from PBMCs. The chain has TRBV6-5 and TRBJ2-5; D uncertain. The CDR3: CASIGREETQYF. DNA of the CDR3: TGTGCCAGCATAGGGCGTGAAGAGACCCAGTACTTC.